These 24 T cell receptor beta chains originate from one sample sequenced in a study of regulatory T cells in long-lasting Graves disease. Time point defined: newly diagnosed GD, antithyroid drugs for less than 3 months. PBMC-extracted RNA yielded the TCR library. Arm-PCR of CDR3 regions with iRepertoire HTBI primers generated TCR beta libraries. TCRdb fed the multiplex PCR reads into MiXCR, producing one record per CDR3 protein. The data show hundreds of thousands of distinct CDR3 sequences, with about 20% seen just once and more than 35% held by the top ten. The starting material was peripheral blood mononuclear cells (PBMCs), obtained at new diagnosis, from a patient treated with antithyroid drugs. The receptors shown here come from a female donor with Graves disease.

This clonotype was seen many times. The V and J genes are TRBV28 and TRBJ2-3, with TRBD2 identical over 7 bases. J gave up 2 bases and V 5 bases, and 13 bases lay outside the gene matches. The germline V gene has CDR1 MDHEN and CDR2 SYDVKM. The CDR3 sequence is 17 residues long. Here the CDR3 DNA reads TGTGCCAGCAGTCCCTCCCTCGGCGGGGGTTCCACAGATACGCAGTATTTT. The encoded protein is CASSPSLGGGSTDTQYF.

This sequence joins TRBV11-2 and TRBJ2-7; D might be TRBD2 (5 bases). This CDR3 is 15 amino acids long. The V gene lost 6 bases and the J gene lost 3 bases, with 18 bases spanning the gap. Germline CDR1 and CDR2: SGHAT and FQNNGV. The CDR3 reads CASRAGVRPFYEQYF. In nucleotides, the CDR3 is TGTGCCAGCAGGGCCGGGGTTAGGCCATTCTACGAGCAGTACTTC.

Points on this clonotype: No conserved phenylalanine or tryptophan ends this CDR3, so it is likely a read error. No DNA is shown, since the ends of the CDR3 on it are uncertain; the CDR3 is the one TCRdb lists. The chain joins TRBV3-1 to TRBJ2-1; TRBD1 is the table's D call and was not checked against the DNA. CDR1 is LGHDT, CDR2 YNNKEL, per germline (reference sequence). From its first to its last residue, the CDR3 has 14 amino acids. CDR3 in amino acids: CASSHAGTFIGRIP.

This clonotype has at least ten counts. The chain joins TRBV5-6 to TRBJ2-3, with TRBD2 identical over 9 bases. Losses at the gene ends were 6 bases for V and 7 bases for J; bases not matched to a gene: 9. Germline-derived CDR1 and CDR2 are SGHDT and YYEEEE. The CDR3 runs 14 residues. In DNA form, the CDR3 reads TGTGCCAGCACCGGTAGCGGGAGTCAAAATACGCAGTATTTT. Its translation: CASTGSGSQNTQYF.

For this clonotype: This sequence may be a read error, since a much larger clone differs from it by one base. This sequence joins TRBV11-3 and TRBJ1-4; tentatively, D is TRBD1 (6 bases). The CDR3 totals 15 residues. V lost 2 bases, J lost 7 bases, and 14 bases lay in between. Germline V gene data show CDR1 as SGHNT and CDR2 as YENEEA. The CDR3 region has the DNA TGTGCCAGCAGCTTATTCTGGCAGGGGAGTGAAAAACTGTTTTTT. Translation: CASSLFWQGSEKLFF.

This clonotype was counted ten times or more. The chain uses TRBV24-1 and TRBJ2-3; 11 bases fit TRBD1. Germline V CDR1 and CDR2: KGHDR, SFDVKD. The CDR3 runs to 13 residues. V lost 12 bases to trimming and J lost 6 bases; unmatched junction nucleotides: 7. CDR3 residues: CAPPDRGPDTQYF. The CDR3 bases are TGTGCCCCTCCGGACAGGGGGCCCGATACGCAGTATTTT.

This clonotype was detected ten times or more. J is TRBJ1-6 and V is TRBV11-3, with D unresolved. This CDR3 region has 13 residues. The V gene's germline CDR1 is SGHNT and CDR2 YENEEA. V was cut by 5 bases and J by 9 bases, with 11 bases left in between. The DNA for the CDR3 is TGTGCCAGCAGCCTCGTCAACACTTCACCCCTCCACTTT. Its translation: CASSLVNTSPLHF.

This clonotype showed up many times. The DNA for the CDR3 is TGTGCCAGCAGTTCGGGGGGCATCGGGACGCAACTCCGGAATGAGCAGTTCTTC. This sequence encodes CASSSGGIGTQLRNEQFF. The chain couples TRBV12-3 or TRBV12-4 to TRBJ2-1; D may be TRBD2 (7 bases). The CDR3 contains 18 residues. Deletions cut 4 bases from V and 7 bases from J, with 26 bases between.

Only a few counts were recorded for this clonotype. The rearrangement joins TRBV5-1 to TRBJ2-2, with D uncertain. Germline CDR1 and CDR2: SGHRS and YFSETQ. This CDR3 spans 12 amino acids. Deletions cut 1 base from V and 7 bases from J, with 5 bases between. CDR3 sequence: CASSLSVGELFF. The CDR3 DNA is TGCGCCAGCAGCTTGAGCGTCGGGGAGCTGTTTTTT.

The sample holds many counts of this clonotype. This rearrangement joins TRBV2 to TRBJ2-7; no reliable D call. Germline V CDR1 and CDR2: SNHLY, FYNNEI. The CDR3 runs 13 residues. V was trimmed by 3 bases and J by 5 bases, leaving 11 bases between them. The CDR3 nucleotides are TGTGCCAGCAGTGAGATGAGGCAGAACGAGCAGTACTTC. Encoded protein: CASSEMRQNEQYF.

Ten or more counts support this clonotype. The chain uses TRBV6-5 and TRBJ1-4, with TRBD1 as a possible D gene (5 bases). CDR3 length equals 14 residues. Trimming shortened V by 2 bases and J by 8 bases, and 12 bases separated the two germline ends. Germline V gene lookup returns CDR1 MNHEY and CDR2 SVGAGI. CDR3 bases: TGTGCCAGCAGTTACCCTGGGACGCAAGAAAAACTGTTTTTT. Translation gives CASSYPGTQEKLFF.

This clonotype occurred once. The V and J genes are TRBV10-1 and TRBJ2-7; 9 bases fit TRBD1. The germline gives CDR1 WNHNN, CDR2 SYGVQD (reference sequence). After removal of 1 base from V and 7 bases from J, the junction contained 11 bases not matched to a gene. This CDR3 has 16 residues. As DNA, the CDR3 is TGCGCCAGCAGTGAGTTACCGGGACAGGGATGGGGTGAGCAGTACTTC. Protein sequence: CASSELPGQGWGEQYF.

This clonotype showed up many times. The chain employs TRBV27 and TRBJ1-1; 9 bases fit TRBD1. Trimming at V came to 4 bases and at J to 0 bases, leaving 15 bases not matched to a gene. Germline CDR1 and CDR2: MNHEY and SMNVEV (reference sequence). The CDR3 extends over 19 amino acids. The DNA of the CDR3 is TGTGCCAGCAGTTATTACCGGGACAGGGTGTTTAACATGAACACTGAAGCTTTCTTT. Translating gives CASSYYRDRVFNMNTEAFF.

The gene calls are TRBV11-3 and TRBJ2-1; TRBD2 agrees at 8 bases. The CDR3 loop spans 16 amino acids. With V trimmed by 5 bases and J by 4 bases, 10 bases remained unmatched. In germline, CDR1 is SGHNT, CDR2 YENEEA. This CDR3 is CASSPGGLARYNEQFF. Here the CDR3 DNA reads TGTGCCAGCAGCCCTGGCGGACTAGCAAGGTACAATGAGCAGTTCTTC.

This clonotype occurred many times. The V and J genes are TRBV10-3 and TRBJ2-7; 10 bases line up with TRBD1. The CDR3 is made up of 12 amino acids. The V gene's germline CDR1 is ENHRY and CDR2 SYGVKD. V dropped 9 bases and J dropped 2; count of bases not matched to a gene: 1. The CDR3 nucleotides are TGTGCCATTGGGACAGGGGCCTACGAGCAGTACTTC. It yields the protein CAIGTGAYEQYF.

The chain has TRBV11-1 and TRBJ2-7; 10 bases agree with TRBD1. V was pared by 3 bases and J by 0 bases, with 2 bases of the junction left unmatched. CDR1 and CDR2 (germline): SGHAT, FQDESV (reference sequence). The CDR3 runs to 15 residues. The CDR3 region is CASSLDRGYSYEQYF. The CDR3, as DNA: TGTGCCAGCAGCTTGGACAGGGGGTACTCCTACGAGCAGTACTTC.

This clonotype was counted ten times or more. J is TRBJ2-3 and V is TRBV20-1, with unresolved D. CDR1 DFQATT and CDR2 SNEGSKA come from the germline V gene (reference sequence). The CDR3 consists of 13 residues. The ends were cut back, 4 bases at V and 1 base at J, with 9 bases in the middle. As DNA, the CDR3 is TGCAGTGCTACTTCCCGGCGCACAGATACGCAGTATTTT. Residues: CSATSRRTDTQYF.

This clonotype was detected many times. The chain joins TRBV27 to TRBJ2-7; 12 bases align to TRBD2. The germline V gene has CDR1 MNHEY and CDR2 SMNVEV (reference sequence). The junction had 10 bases not matched to a gene; V was cut back by 4 bases and J by 0 bases. This CDR3 comprises 18 residues. DNA of the CDR3: TGTGCCAGCAGTTCTAGCGGGAGGGCCGATTTGAGCTCCTACGAGCAGTACTTC. Encoded protein: CASSSSGRADLSSYEQYF.

The gene calls are TRBV15 and TRBJ1-5; D might be TRBD1 (5 bases). The CDR3 runs 17 residues. Germline V gene lookup returns CDR1 LNHNV and CDR2 YYDKDF (reference sequence). V dropped 0 bases and J dropped 4 bases, with 16 bases sitting between them. CDR3 region: CATSRDAILRGNQPQHF. In nucleotides, the CDR3 is TGTGCCACCAGCAGAGATGCCATATTAAGGGGAAATCAGCCCCAGCATTTT.

In the case of this clonotype: A far bigger clonotype differs at one base, so this is likely a read error. The chain has TRBV11-3 and TRBJ2-7; TRBD2 agrees at 7 bases. This CDR3 is 12 amino acids long. J gave up 7 bases and V 6 bases, and 6 bases lay outside the gene matches. The germline gives CDR1 SGHNT, CDR2 YENEEA. The CDR3 DNA sequence: TGTGCCAGCAGGGGCGGGAGTAATGAGCAGTACTTC. This encodes CASRGGSNEQYF. The complete variable domain, with remaining parts taken from reference TRBV11-3 and TRBJ2-7, reads EAGVVQSPRYKIIEKKQPVAFWCNPISGHNTLYWYLQNLGQGPELLIRYENEEAVDDSQLPKDRFSAERLKGVDSTLKIQPAELGDSAVYLCASRGGSNEQYFGPGTRLTVT.

There are many counts of this clonotype. The rearrangement links TRBV13 to TRBJ2-3; 8 bases are a match to TRBD2. V lost 3 bases, J lost 2 bases, and 25 bases stayed unmatched. CDR3 length: 22 residues. Per germline, CDR1 PRHDT and CDR2 FYEKMQ (reference sequence). The CDR3, as DNA: TGTGCCAGCAGCTTTCCCCGATGGCAGCGGGGGAAAGGGGACCTCCCCACAGATACGCAGTATTTT. Protein product: CASSFPRWQRGKGDLPTDTQYF. The variable domain in full, with the rest retrieved from reference TRBV13 and TRBJ2-3, is AAGVIQSPRHLIKEKRETATLKCYPIPRHDTVYWYQQGPGQDPQFLISFYEKMQSDKGSIPDRFSAQQFSDYHSELNMSSLELGDSALYFCASSFPRWQRGKGDLPTDTQYFGPGTRLTVL.

This clonotype was seen at least ten times. The chain employs TRBV13 and TRBJ2-4; D gene unclear. This CDR3 is 14 amino acids long. V lost 4 bases, J lost 9 bases, and 16 bases lay in between. Germline loops: CDR1 PRHDT, CDR2 FYEKMQ (reference sequence). In DNA, the CDR3 is TGTGCCAGCAGCTATAGGCCCAATAATGGCATTCAGTACTTC. It specifies CASSYRPNNGIQYF.

The count of this clonotype is one. The chain carries TRBV24-1 and TRBJ2-1; 7 bases agree with TRBD2. The CDR3 has 16 residues. Trimming took 0 bases from V and 7 from J; bases not matched to a gene: 8. Germline values: CDR1 KGHDR, CDR2 SFDVKD. The CDR3 loop is CATSDLYVGGPNEQFF. The CDR3 coding sequence is TGTGCCACCAGTGATTTGTATGTGGGAGGGCCGAATGAGCAGTTCTTC.

At least ten counts were recorded for this clonotype. This rearrangement joins TRBV2 to TRBJ2-3; D possibly corresponds to TRBD2 (6 bases). Per germline, CDR1 SNHLY and CDR2 FYNNEI. CDR3 length equals 15 residues. The germline V and J ends were trimmed by 5 bases and 2 bases, with 14 bases remaining between them. The CDR3 reads CASSSTSLYTDTQYF. The CDR3 DNA reads as TGTGCCAGCAGTTCTACTAGCCTATACACAGATACGCAGTATTTT.